The 3 T cell receptor beta chains below all came from one sample that was sequenced in a study of T cell responses to AZD1222 COVID-19 vaccine. Some clones are missing from TCRdb's copy, which holds only in-frame ones; the method was immunoSEQ multiplex PCR. The sample includes 150,000 to 200,000 clones, about nine tenths seen only once; the top ten take around 4.5%. Sequencing was performed on peripheral blood, taken 28 days after the second dose of the MenACWY control vaccine. These TCRs come from an adult who received the MenACWY meningococcal vaccine as a control.

This chain joins TRBV7-2 and TRBJ1-1; the D is unclear. V was shortened by 2 bases and J by 1 base, with 11 bases between the two germline ends. Germline CDR1 SGHTA, CDR2 FQGNSA. The CDR3 runs to 15 residues. The CDR3 DNA reads as TGTGCCAGCAGCTTACAGGATTTCGAGAACACTGAAGCTTTCTTT. Translation: CASSLQDFENTEAFF.

Judged by abundance, this clone is medium-sized. The chain carries TRBV29-1 and TRBJ2-1; perhaps TRBD1 as D (12 bases). CDR1 is SQVTM, CDR2 ANQGSEA, per germline. This CDR3 has 22 amino acids. V was cut by 8 bases and J by 0 bases, with 38 bases left in between. CDR3 region: CSITGTGGFSGREMSSYNEQFF. CDR3 in DNA: TGCAGCATCACCGGGACAGGGGGCTTTAGCGGGAGGGAAATGAGCTCCTACAATGAGCAGTTCTTC.

The J gene is TRBJ2-7, the V gene TRBV7-2; D not certain. Germline V gene lookup returns CDR1 SGHTA and CDR2 FQGNSA. Trimming took off 2 bases at V and 2 bases at J, with 10 bases between the two ends. CDR3 length: 14 amino acids. CDR3 sequence reads: CASSLNLNTYEQYF. The CDR3 nucleotides read TGTGCCAGCAGCTTAAACCTAAACACCTACGAGCAGTACTTC.